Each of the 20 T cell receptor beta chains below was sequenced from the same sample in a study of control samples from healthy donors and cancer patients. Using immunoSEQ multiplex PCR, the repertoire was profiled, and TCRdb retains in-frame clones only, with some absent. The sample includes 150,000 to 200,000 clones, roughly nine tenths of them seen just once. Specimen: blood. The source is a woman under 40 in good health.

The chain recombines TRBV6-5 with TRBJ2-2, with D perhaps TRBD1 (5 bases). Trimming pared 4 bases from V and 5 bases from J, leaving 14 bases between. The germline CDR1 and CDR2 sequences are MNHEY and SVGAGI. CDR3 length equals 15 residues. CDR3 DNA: TGTGCCAGCAGTTGGGTGGGGCGCGAAACCGGGGAGCTGTTTTTT. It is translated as CASSWVGRETGELFF.

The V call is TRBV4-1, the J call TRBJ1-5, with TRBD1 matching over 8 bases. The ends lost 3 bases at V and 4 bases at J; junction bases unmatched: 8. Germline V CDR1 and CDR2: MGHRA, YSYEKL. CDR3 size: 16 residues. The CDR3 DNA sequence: TGCGCCAGCAGCCATCCCGGACAGGGTCATAATCAGCCCCAGCATTTT. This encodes CASSHPGQGHNQPQHF.

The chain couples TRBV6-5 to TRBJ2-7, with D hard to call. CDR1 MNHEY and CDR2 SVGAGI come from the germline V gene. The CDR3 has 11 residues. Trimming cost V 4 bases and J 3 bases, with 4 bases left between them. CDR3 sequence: CASSSDYEQYF. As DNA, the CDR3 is TGTGCCAGCAGTTCCGACTACGAGCAGTACTTC.

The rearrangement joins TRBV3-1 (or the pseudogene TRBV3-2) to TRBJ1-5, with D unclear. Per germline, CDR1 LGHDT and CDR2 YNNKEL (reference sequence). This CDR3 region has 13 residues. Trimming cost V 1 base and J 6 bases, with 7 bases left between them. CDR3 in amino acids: CASSQGLAQPQHF. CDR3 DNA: TGTGCCAGCAGCCAAGGGTTGGCTCAGCCCCAGCATTTT.

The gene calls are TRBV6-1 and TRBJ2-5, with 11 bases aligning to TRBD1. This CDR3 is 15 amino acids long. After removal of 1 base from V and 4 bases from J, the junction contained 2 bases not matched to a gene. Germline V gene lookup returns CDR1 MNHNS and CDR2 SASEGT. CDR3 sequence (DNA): TGTGCCAGCAGTGAAGGGGACAGGGGGGGAGAGACCCAGTACTTC. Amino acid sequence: CASSEGDRGGETQYF.

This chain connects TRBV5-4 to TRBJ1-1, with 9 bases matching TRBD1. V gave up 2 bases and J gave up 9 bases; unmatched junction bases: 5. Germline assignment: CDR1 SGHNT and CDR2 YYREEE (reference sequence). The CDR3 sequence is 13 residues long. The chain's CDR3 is CASSLQGARQAFF. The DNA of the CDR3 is TGTGCCAGCAGCTTACAGGGGGCGCGTCAAGCTTTCTTT.

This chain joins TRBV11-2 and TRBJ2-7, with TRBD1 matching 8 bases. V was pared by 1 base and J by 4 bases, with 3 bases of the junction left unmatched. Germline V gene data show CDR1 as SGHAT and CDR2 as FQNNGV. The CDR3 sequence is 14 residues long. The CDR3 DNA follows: TGTGCCAGCAGCTTAGGCGACAGGGGTTACGAGCAGTACTTC. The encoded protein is CASSLGDRGYEQYF.

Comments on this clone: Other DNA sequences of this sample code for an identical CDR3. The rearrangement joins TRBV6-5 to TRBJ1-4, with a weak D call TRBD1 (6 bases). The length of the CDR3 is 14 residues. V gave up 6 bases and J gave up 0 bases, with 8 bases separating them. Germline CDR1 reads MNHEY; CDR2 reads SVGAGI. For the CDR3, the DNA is TGTGCCAGCAGAAGGGGGGCAACTAATGAAAAACTGTTTTTT. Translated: CASRRGATNEKLFF.

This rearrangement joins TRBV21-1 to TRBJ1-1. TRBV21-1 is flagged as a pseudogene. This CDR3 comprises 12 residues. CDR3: CASSKEGPEAFF. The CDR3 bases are TGTGCCAGCAGCAAAGAAGGCCCTGAAGCTTTCTTT.

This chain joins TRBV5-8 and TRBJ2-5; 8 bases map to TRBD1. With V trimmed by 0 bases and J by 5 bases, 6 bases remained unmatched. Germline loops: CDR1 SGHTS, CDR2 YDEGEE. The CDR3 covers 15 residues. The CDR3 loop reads CASSLALTGVETQYF. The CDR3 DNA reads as TGTGCCAGCAGCTTGGCCCTGACAGGGGTTGAGACCCAGTACTTC.

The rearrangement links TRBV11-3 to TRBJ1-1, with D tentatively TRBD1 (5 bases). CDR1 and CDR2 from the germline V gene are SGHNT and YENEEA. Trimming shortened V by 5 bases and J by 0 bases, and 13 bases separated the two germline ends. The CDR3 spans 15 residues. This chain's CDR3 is CASSPGTAMNTEAFF. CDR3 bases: TGTGCCAGCAGCCCCGGGACGGCCATGAACACTGAAGCTTTCTTT.

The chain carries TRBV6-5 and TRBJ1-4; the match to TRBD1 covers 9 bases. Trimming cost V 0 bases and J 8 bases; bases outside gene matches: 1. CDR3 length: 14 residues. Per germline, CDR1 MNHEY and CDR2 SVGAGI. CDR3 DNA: TGTGCCAGCAGTTACTCCGACAGGGGGGAAAAACTGTTTTTT. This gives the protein CASSYSDRGEKLFF.

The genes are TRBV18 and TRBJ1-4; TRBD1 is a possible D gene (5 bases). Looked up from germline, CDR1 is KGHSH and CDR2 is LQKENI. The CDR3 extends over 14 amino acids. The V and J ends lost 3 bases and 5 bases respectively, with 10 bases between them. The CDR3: CASSPQRQNEKLFF. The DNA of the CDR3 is TGTGCCAGCTCACCCCAGAGACAGAATGAAAAACTGTTTTTT.

For the CDR3, the DNA is TGCAGCGTTGAACGGTCTCAGAACACTGAAGCTTTCTTT. Its protein is CSVERSQNTEAFF. V usage is TRBV29-1 and J usage is TRBJ1-1; no clear D gene. V dropped 2 bases and J dropped 1 base, with 8 bases sitting between them. The CDR3 loop spans 13 amino acids. Germline V gene lookup returns CDR1 SQVTM and CDR2 ANQGSEA.

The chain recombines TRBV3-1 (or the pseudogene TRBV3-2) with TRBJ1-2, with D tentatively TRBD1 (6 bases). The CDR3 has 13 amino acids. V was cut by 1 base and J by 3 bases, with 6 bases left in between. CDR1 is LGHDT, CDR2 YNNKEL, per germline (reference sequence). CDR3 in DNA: TGTGCCAGCAGCCAAGCAGGGGACTATGGCTACACCTTC. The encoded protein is CASSQAGDYGYTF.

CDR3 in DNA: TGTGCCAGCAGTCCGAGGGGAGCGGGGCCCTACAATGAGCAGTTCTTC. This translates into CASSPRGAGPYNEQFF. This chain links TRBV28 with TRBJ2-1; 7 bases match TRBD2. There are 16 residues in the CDR3. J was trimmed by 2 bases and V by 5 bases; bases with no gene match: 9. Germline loops: CDR1 MDHEN, CDR2 SYDVKM.

CDR3 nucleotides: TGTGCCAGCAGCTTAGCGGGGCCCTATGGCTACACCTTC. It translates to CASSLAGPYGYTF. The rearrangement uses TRBV13 and TRBJ1-2, with D maybe TRBD1 (5 bases). CDR3 length equals 13 residues. CDR1 and CDR2 (germline): PRHDT, FYEKMQ (reference sequence). V lost 1 base, J lost 4 bases, and 7 bases lay in between.

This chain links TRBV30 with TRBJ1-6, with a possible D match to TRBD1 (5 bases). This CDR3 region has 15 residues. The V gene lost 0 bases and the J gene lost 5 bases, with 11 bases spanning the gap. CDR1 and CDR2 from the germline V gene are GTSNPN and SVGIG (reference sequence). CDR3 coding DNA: TGTGCCTGGAGTGTGGGGCAGGGCGATAATTCACCCCTCCACTTT. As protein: CAWSVGQGDNSPLHF.

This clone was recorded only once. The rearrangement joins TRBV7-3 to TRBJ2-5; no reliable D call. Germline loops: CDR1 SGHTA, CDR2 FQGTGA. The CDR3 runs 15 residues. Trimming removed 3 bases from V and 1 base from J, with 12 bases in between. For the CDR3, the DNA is TGTGCCAGCAGCTTTTCTGGACGGGCCCAAGAGACCCAGTACTTC. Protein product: CASSFSGRAQETQYF. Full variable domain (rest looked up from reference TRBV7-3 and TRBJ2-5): GAGVSQTPSNKVTEKGKYVELRCDPISGHTALYWYRQSLGQGPEFLIYFQGTGAADDSGLPNDRFFAVRPEGSVSTLKIQRTERGDSAVYLCASSFSGRAQETQYFGPGTRLLVL.

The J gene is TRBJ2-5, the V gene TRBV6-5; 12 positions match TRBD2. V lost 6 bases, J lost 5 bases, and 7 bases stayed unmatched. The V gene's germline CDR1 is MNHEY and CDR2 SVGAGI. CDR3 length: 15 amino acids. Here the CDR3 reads CASRAGLAGFETQYF. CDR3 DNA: TGTGCCAGCAGGGCCGGACTAGCGGGGTTTGAGACCCAGTACTTC.